The source of this T cell receptor (beta chain) is a study of beta chain features in type 1 diabetes. Study background: In all, around 100 million sorted cells from all samples were analyzed. Points from the study as a whole: High-TCR-expressing cells could be over-represented by cDNA sequencing. Shorter TCRB CDR3s, moderately but significantly so, were found in Type 1 diabetes patients in all four CD4+ subsets.

Isolated RNA was reverse transcribed in full, so expressed TCRB transcripts were sequenced. The method was immunoSEQ multiplex PCR; TCRdb's version includes in-frame clones alone and lacks a portion of them. The data contain 40,000 or so clones, around 71% of them singletons. Germline V gene lookup returns CDR1 LNHDA and CDR2 SQIVND (reference sequence). The length of the CDR3 is 14 residues. V lost 6 bases and J lost 4; bases outside the gene matches: 7. The authors took one heparinised blood draw, averaging about 110 mL, from each donor. As to this clone: Antigen: not known.

The sequence came from a woman aged 18-29 years with type 1 diabetes. The chain links TRBV19 to TRBJ1-2; 8 nucleotides line up with TRBD1. Sequenced input: Tregs from blood. CDR3 residues: CASRGTGFFYGYTF. CDR3 DNA sequence: TGTGCCAGTAGAGGGACAGGATTCTTCTATGGCTACACCTTC.